This T cell receptor beta chain was found in a study of T-cell reconstitution after alpha-beta-depleted transplantation in children. As regards this clonotype: Its matching antigen is unknown.

The CDR3 is made up of 14 amino acids. Trimming removed 5 bases at V and 2 bases at J, with 16 bases between. Germline assignment: CDR1 GTSNPN and CDR2 SVGIG (reference sequence). The TCRbeta library was prepared with unique molecular identifiers. One entry per CDR3 protein results from TCRdb running MiXCR on the PCR reads. Of about 440,000 distinct CDR3 sequences in the sample, about 45% are singletons; the top ten hold about 30%. Overall study findings and caveats: Reported findings indicate that, about two months after transplant, alpha-beta T cells came from several hundred expanded clones, which were derived from non-depleted graft cells. From surviving recipient T cells and thymic progenitors came the high day-60 TCRbeta diversity observed in some patients.

This receptor was identified in a girl aged 2-10 years with aplastic anemia, due to receive a stem cell transplant. Sequences were derived from PBMCs, sampled before TCRalphabeta/CD19-depleted stem cell transplant. The chain combines TRBV30 with TRBJ2-7; D uncertain. The CDR3 DNA follows: TGTGCCTGGGGGGATGGTGATGGTACCTACGAGCAGTACTTC. It translates to CAWGDGDGTYEQYF.